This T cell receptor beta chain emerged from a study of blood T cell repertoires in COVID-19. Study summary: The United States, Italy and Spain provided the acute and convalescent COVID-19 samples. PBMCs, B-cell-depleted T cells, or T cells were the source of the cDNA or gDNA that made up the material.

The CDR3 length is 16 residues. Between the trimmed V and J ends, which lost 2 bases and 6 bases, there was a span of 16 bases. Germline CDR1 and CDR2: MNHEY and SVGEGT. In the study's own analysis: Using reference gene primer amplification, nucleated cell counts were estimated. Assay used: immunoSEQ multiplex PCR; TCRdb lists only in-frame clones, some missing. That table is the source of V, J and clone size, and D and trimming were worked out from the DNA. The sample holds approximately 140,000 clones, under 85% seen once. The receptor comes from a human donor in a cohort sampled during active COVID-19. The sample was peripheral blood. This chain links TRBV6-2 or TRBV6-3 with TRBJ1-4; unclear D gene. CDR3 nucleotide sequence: TGTGCCAGCAGTTACCCACCGGGCCGGCGGGATGAAAAACTGTTTTTT. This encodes CASSYPPGRRDEKLFF.